The next 15 T cell receptor beta chains were all read from a single sample in a study of cytomegalovirus exposure and HLA in healthy donors. The PCR employed 60 Vbeta primers together with 13 Jbeta primers. Using immunoSEQ multiplex PCR, the repertoire was profiled, and TCRdb retains in-frame clones only, with some absent. This sample has roughly 100,000 clones, with roughly 79% found just once. The sequenced sample consisted of PBMCs. Every receptor here comes from a woman in her thirties or forties in good health and CMV-seronegative.

The CDR3 DNA reads as TGCGCCAGCAGACAGGGGGCAATAGAGAATGAGCAGTTCTTC. Amino acids: CASRQGAIENEQFF. The genes are TRBV5-1 and TRBJ2-1; TRBD1 matches 9 bases. The germline CDR1 and CDR2 sequences are SGHRS and YFSETQ. The CDR3 runs 14 residues. V lost 5 bases, J lost 7 bases, and 7 bases stayed unmatched.

The chain is built from TRBV12-5 and TRBJ2-5; tentative D call: TRBD1 (5 bases). V was cut by 5 bases and J by 0 bases, with 7 bases left in between. The CDR3 covers 13 residues. Germline CDR1 reads LGHNT; CDR2 reads FRNRAP. CDR3 sequence (DNA): TGTGCTAGTGGTCGACAGAACCAAGAGACCCAGTACTTC. Encoded protein: CASGRQNQETQYF. The full variable domain, with the rest looked up from reference TRBV12-5 and TRBJ2-5, is DARVTQTPRHKVTEMGQEVTMRCQPILGHNTVFWYRQTMMQGLELLAYFRNRAPLDDSGMPKDRFSAEMPDATLATLKIQPSEPRDSAVYFCASGRQNQETQYFGPGTRLLVL.

The rearrangement links TRBV5-1 to TRBJ1-1; D is perhaps TRBD1 (5 bases). This CDR3 region has 14 residues. The V gene lost 4 bases and the J gene lost 1 base, with 11 bases spanning the gap. Germline V gene lookup returns CDR1 SGHRS and CDR2 YFSETQ. The CDR3 is CASSAGHGNTEAFF. In DNA form, the CDR3 reads TGCGCCAGCAGCGCCGGACACGGGAACACTGAAGCTTTCTTT. The full variable domain, with the rest looked up from reference TRBV5-1 and TRBJ1-1, is KAGVTQTPRYLIKTRGQQVTLSCSPISGHRSVSWYQQTPGQGLQFLFEYFSETQRNKGNFPGRFSGRQFSNSRSEMNVSTLELGDSALYLCASSAGHGNTEAFFGQGTRLTVV.

CDR3 DNA sequence: TGTGCCAGCAGCCAAGATCAAGCGGGCTATACGCAGTATTTT. Amino acid sequence: CASSQDQAGYTQYF. The genes are TRBV4-2 and TRBJ2-3, with TRBD2 as a possible D gene (6 bases). Germline V lookup: CDR1 LGHNA, CDR2 YNFKEQ. Trimming removed 0 bases at V and 7 bases at J, with 11 bases between. The CDR3 is 14 amino acids.

The chain's CDR3 is CASSADRGVYEQYF. DNA of the CDR3: TGCGCCAGCAGCGCTGACAGGGGTGTTTACGAGCAGTACTTC. This chain connects TRBV4-3 to TRBJ2-7; the match to TRBD1 covers 8 bases. J gave up 4 bases and V 5 bases, and 7 bases lay outside the gene matches. CDR1 and CDR2 (germline): LGHNA, YSLEER. The CDR3 has 14 residues.

This chain uses TRBV10-3 with TRBJ2-7; 9 bases align to TRBD1. The germline V gene encodes CDR1 ENHRY and CDR2 SYGVKD. With V trimmed by 8 bases and J by 3 bases, 14 bases remained unmatched. This CDR3 is 16 amino acids long. In DNA, the CDR3 is TGTGCCATCTTGCGGGGCCTGGGACAGGGCATCTACGAGCAGTACTTC. Translation gives CAILRGLGQGIYEQYF.

V is TRBV20-1 and J is TRBJ1-2, with D perhaps matching TRBD1 (5 bases). This CDR3 contains 11 residues. Trimming shortened V by 3 bases and J by 6 bases, and 8 bases separated the two germline ends. Germline CDR1 reads DFQATT; CDR2 reads SNEGSKA (reference sequence). The CDR3 is CSASRANGYTF. The CDR3 DNA follows: TGCAGTGCTAGCAGGGCGAATGGCTACACCTTC.

The CDR3 sequence is CSVDLQTSGGLDEQFF. The CDR3 bases are TGCAGCGTCGACCTCCAGACTAGCGGGGGGCTTGATGAGCAGTTCTTC. This chain links TRBV29-1 with TRBJ2-1, with 13 bases lining up with TRBD2. Germline CDR1 and CDR2: SQVTM and ANQGSEA. With 6 bases clipped from V and 8 bases from J, the junction kept 13 bases outside the gene matches. The CDR3 length is 16 residues.

This chain joins TRBV9 and TRBJ1-1; the D is unclear. Deletions cut 0 bases from V and 1 base from J, with 10 bases between. The CDR3 is 15 residues long. Germline loops: CDR1 SGDLS, CDR2 YYNGEE. The DNA for the CDR3 is TGTGCCAGCAGCGTAGATTCCCGGGGGAACACTGAAGCTTTCTTT. As protein: CASSVDSRGNTEAFF.

The sample holds one count of this clone. The V gene is TRBV5-4, the J gene TRBJ2-7, with D possibly TRBD2 on 5 matching bases. Germline V gene sequence: CDR1 SGHNT, CDR2 YYREEE (reference sequence). V was clipped by 0 bases and J by 6 bases, with 13 bases between them. This CDR3 has 14 amino acids. The CDR3 DNA is TGTGCCAGCAGCTTGGCCCGGGGAAGGGCCGAGCAGTACTTC. It encodes CASSLARGRAEQYF.

Only a few counts were recorded for this clone. The chain links TRBV6-6 to TRBJ2-7, with D unresolved. The V end lost 0 bases, the J end lost 6 bases, and 12 bases lay between the germline ends. CDR1 and CDR2 (germline): MNHNY, SVGAGI (reference sequence). This CDR3 region has 14 residues. In DNA form, the CDR3 reads TGTGCCAGCAGTTACTCTGGGCAGGTGGGCGAGCAGTACTTC. This gives the protein CASSYSGQVGEQYF.

This chain connects TRBV5-1 to TRBJ1-2, with TRBD1 matching 7 bases. CDR1 and CDR2 (germline): SGHRS, YFSETQ. Trimming took 4 bases from V and 4 from J; bases not matched to a gene: 4. CDR3 length: 13 amino acids. CDR3 DNA sequence: TGCGCCAGCAGCCAAAGACAGGGCTATGGCTACACCTTC. Translation: CASSQRQGYGYTF.

The chain employs TRBV13 and TRBJ1-2, with D unclear. Trimming shortened V by 0 bases and J by 5 bases, and 13 bases separated the two germline ends. The germline V gene has CDR1 PRHDT and CDR2 FYEKMQ (reference sequence). The CDR3 has 15 residues. CDR3 nucleotides: TGTGCCAGCAGCTTAGGGTCGAGGGAGCTATATGGCTACACCTTC. It is translated as CASSLGSRELYGYTF.

The chain carries TRBV19 and TRBJ2-5; a weak D match, TRBD2 (5 bases). This CDR3 has 15 amino acids. V lost 4 bases, J lost 5 bases, and 17 bases lay in between. Germline V gene lookup returns CDR1 LNHDA and CDR2 SQIVND (reference sequence). The CDR3 spells CASSNTGWPEETQYF. The CDR3 DNA sequence: TGTGCCAGTAGTAACACGGGGTGGCCGGAGGAGACCCAGTACTTC.

For this clone: Additional DNA sequences in this sample encode the identical CDR3. This chain connects TRBV19 to TRBJ2-7; TRBD1 agrees at 11 bases. CDR1 and CDR2 (germline): LNHDA, SQIVND (reference sequence). V trimming: 3 bases; J trimming: 2 bases; junction bases outside the gene matches: 3. This CDR3 is built from 15 residues. The CDR3 DNA reads TGTGCCAGTAGTATGGGGACAGGGGGAACCTACGAGCAGTACTTC. Protein: CASSMGTGGTYEQYF. Full variable domain (outside the CDR3, taken from reference TRBV19 and TRBJ2-7): DGGITQSPKYLFRKEGQNVTLSCEQNLNHDAMYWYRQDPGQGLRLIYYSQIVNDFQKGDIAEGYSVSREKKESFPLTVTSAQKNPTAFYLCASSMGTGGTYEQYFGPGTRLTVT.